These 22 T cell receptor beta chains came from one sample sequenced in a study of spatial heterogeneity in lung cancer. TCRdb reanalysed the 5' RACE reads using MiXCR and keeps one entry per CDR3 protein. The sample contains 30,000 or so distinct CDR3 sequences, roughly 8.4% of which appear only once. Time point of the sample: sample taken at primary tumor resection. Tumor, nontumor lung or frozen PBMC supplied whole RNA that was sequenced unsorted. The sequencing used PBMCs, collected at surgery. Every receptor here comes from a female donor with early-stage non-small cell lung cancer.

This clonotype was seen many times. The V and J genes are TRBV10-1 and TRBJ2-1, with D uncertain. The CDR3 has 13 residues. Trimming pared 2 bases from V and 10 bases from J, leaving 12 bases between. Germline loops: CDR1 WNHNN, CDR2 SYGVQD (reference sequence). The CDR3 DNA reads TGCGCCAGCAGTGAGCGCAGCAGCAGGGAGCAGTTCTTC. Translated: CASSERSSREQFF.

V is TRBV9 and J is TRBJ2-7; TRBD2 might be the D (6 bases). CDR3 length: 13 amino acids. V was cut by 4 bases and J by 7 bases, with 15 bases left in between. Germline CDR1 SGDLS, CDR2 YYNGEE. Here the CDR3 DNA reads TGTGCCAGCAGCAGTTCCCTAGGAGGGGAGCAGTACTTC. Translation: CASSSSLGGEQYF.

This clonotype has a count of ten or more. The V call is TRBV12-3 or TRBV12-4, the J call TRBJ1-1, with D hard to call. This CDR3 comprises 12 residues. V dropped 6 bases and J dropped 10 bases, with 15 bases sitting between them. The CDR3 here is CASSPEYHPAFF. The CDR3 DNA reads as TGTGCCAGCAGCCCCGAATATCATCCAGCTTTCTTT.

About this clonotype itself: A much larger clone differs by one base, so this may be a read error. The V and J genes are TRBV7-9 and TRBJ1-2; perhaps TRBD1 as D (6 bases). Germline V gene sequence: CDR1 SEHNR, CDR2 FQNEAQ (reference sequence). V was cut by 11 bases and J by 5 bases, with 30 bases left in between. CDR3 length: 17 amino acids. CDR3 bases: TGTGCCCCCGACGGGGCCCAACAGGGACGGAGTAGTTATGGCTACACCTTC. This sequence encodes CAPDGAQQGRSSYGYTF.

The sample holds many counts of this clonotype. J is TRBJ2-7 and V is TRBV19; TRBD2 aligns across 8 bases. Germline trimming cut 1 base from V and 2 bases from J; bases unmatched to any gene: 4. CDR1 and CDR2 (germline): LNHDA, SQIVND (reference sequence). CDR3 size: 15 residues. The DNA for the CDR3 is TGTGCCAGTAGTATAGCCCTAGCGGGCCCCTACGAGCAGTACTTC. Translation: CASSIALAGPYEQYF.

The rearrangement uses TRBV12-3 or TRBV12-4 and TRBJ2-7, with a possible D match to TRBD1 (5 bases). V lost 1 base, J lost 2 bases, and 9 bases lay in between. This CDR3 spans 14 amino acids. The CDR3 spells CASSLDRPTYEQYV. The CDR3, as DNA: TGTGCCAGCAGTTTAGACAGGCCTACCTACGAGCAGTACGTC.

This clonotype was detected many times. The chain carries TRBV19 and TRBJ2-1; D gene ambiguous. Looked up from germline, CDR1 is LNHDA and CDR2 is SQIVND (reference sequence). This CDR3 has 15 amino acids. Deletions cut 4 bases from V and 3 bases from J, with 13 bases between. In DNA, the CDR3 is TGTGCCAGTAGTACTCAGACCCTGCTCTACAATGAGCAGTTCTTC. It specifies CASSTQTLLYNEQFF.

Regarding this clonotype: At one end, the junction sequence differs from germline, possibly due to a read error. V gene TRBV4-2 combines with J gene TRBJ1-2; D is undetermined. CDR1 LGHNA and CDR2 YNFKEQ come from the germline V gene. CDR3 length: 15 residues. This CDR3 reads CASSQDRGHNYGFTF. DNA for the CDR3: TGTGCCAGCAGCCAAGATCGAGGTCATAACTATGGCTTCACCTTC.

About this clonotype itself: A much more abundant neighbour one base away suggests this may be a read error. The chain recombines TRBV7-2 with TRBJ1-4; TRBD1 is a possible D gene (6 bases). Germline V lookup: CDR1 SGHTA, CDR2 FQGNSA. The CDR3 sequence is 15 residues long. The CDR3 DNA reads as TGTGCCAGCAGCCGGAAAGGGGGTGCTAATGAAAAACTGTTATTT. Its translation is CASSRKGGANEKLLF.

A word on this clonotype: The DNA is left out, because the CDR3 cannot be placed on it with certainty; the CDR3 is given as TCRdb lists it. CDR3 protein: CSARRVVGSGSVFF. This chain uses TRBV20-1 with TRBJ2-1; TRBD2, the table's D call, lacks a check against the DNA. Per germline, CDR1 DFQATT and CDR2 SNEGSKA (reference sequence). 14 amino acids form the CDR3, both terminal residues included.

This rearrangement joins TRBV6-2 or TRBV6-3 to TRBJ1-5; D is ambiguous. V was cut by 2 bases and J by 6 bases, with 8 bases left in between. The CDR3 sequence is 13 residues long. Germline CDR1 MNHEY, CDR2 SVGEGT. CDR3 nucleotide sequence: TGTGCCAGCAGTTACAGTTACCCTCAGCCCCAGCATTTT. The encoded protein is CASSYSYPQPQHF.

This sequence joins TRBV7-2 and TRBJ2-3, with TRBD2 as a possible D gene (6 bases). Per germline, CDR1 SGHTA and CDR2 FQGNSA. Trimming removed 5 bases at V and 0 bases at J, with 12 bases between. This CDR3 spans 15 amino acids. The CDR3 bases are TGTGCCAGCAGCGTCAAGGGAGGTAGCACAGATACGCAGTATTTT. Its translation: CASSVKGGSTDTQYF. The full variable domain, its missing parts supplied by reference TRBV7-2 and TRBJ2-3, is GAGVSQSPSNKVTEKGKDVELRCDPISGHTALYWYRQSLGQGLEFLIYFQGNSAPDKSGLPSDRFSAERTGGSVSTLTIQRTQQEDSAVYLCASSVKGGSTDTQYFGPGTRLTVL.

This clonotype was detected many times. The V call is TRBV24-1, the J call TRBJ1-1; possible D gene TRBD1, 5 bases. V shed 7 bases and J shed 0 bases, with 8 bases lying between them. The CDR3 contains 13 residues. Looked up from germline, CDR1 is KGHDR and CDR2 is SFDVKD. CDR3 region: CATRETVNTEAFF. CDR3 nucleotides: TGTGCCACCAGGGAGACAGTGAACACTGAAGCTTTCTTT.

This clonotype was seen at least ten times. V usage is TRBV20-1 and J usage is TRBJ2-1; D tentatively reads TRBD1 or TRBD2 (5 bases each). Trimming shortened V by 3 bases and J by 7 bases, and 10 bases separated the two germline ends. In germline, CDR1 is DFQATT, CDR2 SNEGSKA (reference sequence). The CDR3 loop spans 12 amino acids. CDR3 nucleotide sequence: TGCAGTGCTAGCGGGGACGTTAATGAGCAGTTCTTC. Its protein product is CSASGDVNEQFF.

The chain carries TRBV7-9 and TRBJ1-1; D not certain. V was pared by 5 bases and J by 1 base, with 11 bases between. Germline V gives CDR1 SEHNR, CDR2 FQNEAQ (reference sequence). The CDR3 consists of 14 residues. The CDR3 loop reads CASSPPRGNTEAFF. Here the CDR3 DNA reads TGTGCCAGCAGCCCTCCACGGGGGAACACTGAAGCTTTCTTT.

This clonotype occurred many times. The rearrangement joins TRBV20-1 to TRBJ1-1, with D perhaps matching TRBD1 (5 bases). The ends were cut back, 6 bases at V and 3 bases at J, with 14 bases in the middle. Germline lookup yields CDR1 DFQATT and CDR2 SNEGSKA (reference sequence). The length of the CDR3 is 13 residues. CDR3 nucleotides: TGCAGTGCGCGGGAGGCACAGGACACTGAAGCTTTCTTT. Translating gives CSAREAQDTEAFF.

The rearrangement joins TRBV19 to TRBJ1-5; possibly TRBD1 for D (5 bases). V shed 6 bases and J shed 5 bases, with 11 bases lying between them. The CDR3 consists of 13 residues. CDR1 and CDR2 from the germline V gene are LNHDA and SQIVND (reference sequence). The CDR3 is CASRGGFYQPQHF. The CDR3 DNA reads as TGTGCCAGTAGGGGGGGTTTTTATCAGCCCCAGCATTTT.

This clonotype was found many times. The CDR3 loop is CASSNPGGRGYTF. CDR3 nucleotide sequence: TGTGCCAGCAGCAACCCAGGGGGCCGGGGCTACACCTTC. This chain links TRBV7-8 with TRBJ1-2; 8 bases fit TRBD1. Per germline, CDR1 SGHVS and CDR2 FQNEAQ. Trimming removed 5 bases from V and 8 bases from J; junction bases left unmatched: 7. The CDR3 covers 13 residues.

This clonotype was recorded many times. Its ends do not fully match the called genes, so a read error is possible. The chain is built from TRBV15 and TRBJ2-1; TRBD2 aligns across 10 bases. The CDR3 totals 15 residues. Looked up from germline, CDR1 is LNHNV and CDR2 is YYDKDF (reference sequence). CDR3 loop: CATRSGRGTYNEQFF. In nucleotides, the CDR3 is TGTGCCACCCGCAGCGGGAGGGGAACCTACAATGAGCAGTTCTTC.

This clonotype was seen many times. The chain links TRBV9 to TRBJ1-2; 7 bases map to TRBD1. The CDR3 is 14 amino acids. Per the germline V gene, CDR1 is SGDLS and CDR2 is YYNGEE. V lost 0 bases and J lost 4; bases outside the gene matches: 3. The CDR3 DNA follows: TGTGCCAGCAGCGTAGGACAGGGTATCTATGGCTACACCTTC. Translated, it gives CASSVGQGIYGYTF.

The genes are TRBV20-1 and TRBJ2-5; D gene ambiguous. V was clipped by 0 bases and J by 1 base, with 9 bases between them. This CDR3 has 14 residues. The V gene's germline CDR1 is DFQATT and CDR2 SNEGSKA (reference sequence). The CDR3 DNA sequence: TGCAGTGCTAGAGATTTACGAATCCAAGAGACCCAGTACTTC. Residues: CSARDLRIQETQYF.

This clonotype has ten or more counts. The V gene is TRBV7-2, the J gene TRBJ1-4; TRBD1 might be the D (6 bases). The CDR3 consists of 15 residues. V was shortened by 5 bases and J by 3 bases, with 13 bases between the two germline ends. Germline-derived CDR1 and CDR2 are SGHTA and FQGNSA. CDR3 region: CASSRKGGANEKLFF. The CDR3 DNA reads as TGTGCCAGCAGCCGGAAAGGGGGTGCTAATGAAAAACTGTTTTTT.